This record looks at one TCR beta chain sequence and its context. The antigen is undetermined. The sample comes from a study of cytomegalovirus exposure and HLA in healthy donors. Across the whole study: The 90 to 150 validation repertoires matched the roughly 670 first-cohort repertoires in platform, a later analysis reported. Study outcomes and limitations: TCR sequences were mostly rare, though some public TCRs occurred in many donors.

Repertoires were generated with immunoSEQ multiplex PCR, while TCRdb's copy carries only in-frame clones and drops some. The sample lists over 60,000 clones; about 94% were seen once. Germline V gene data show CDR1 as SGHTA and CDR2 as FQGNSA. This CDR3 has 15 residues. V was cut by 6 bases and J by 1 base, with 10 bases left in between. The study drew the donors from its approximately 110-subject validation cohort, separate from the roughly 670-subject first cohort. This TCR derives from a man between 18 and 29 years old in good health and CMV-seropositive. This chain uses TRBV7-2 with TRBJ1-6, with D maybe TRBD1 (5 bases). The source material was PBMCs. The DNA for the CDR3 is TGTGCCAGCAGAAGTGACAGTTCCTATAATTCACCCCTCCACTTT. Translating gives CASRSDSSYNSPLHF.